A single sample is the source of the 13 T cell receptor beta chains below, sequenced in a study of T cell responses to AZD1222 COVID-19 vaccine. The repertoire was sequenced with immunoSEQ multiplex PCR; TCRdb's copy has only in-frame clones and lacks some. This sample yields around 140,000 clones, of which about 92% are seen a single time; roughly 5% belongs to the top ten. The sample was peripheral blood, taken on day 0 of AZD1222 vaccination. These receptors were obtained from an adult in good health.

The rearrangement joins TRBV29-1 to TRBJ1-6; tentative D call: TRBD1 (5 bases). In germline, CDR1 is SQVTM, CDR2 ANQGSEA. The CDR3 spans 13 residues. V was pared by 4 bases and J by 6 bases, with 10 bases between. The CDR3 loop is CSVARDANSPLHF. The CDR3 coding sequence is TGCAGCGTTGCGCGGGACGCTAATTCACCCCTCCACTTT.

This chain links TRBV18 with TRBJ1-1, with D hard to call. The CDR3 extends over 16 amino acids. V was pared by 3 bases and J by 0 bases, with 14 bases between. Germline V CDR1 and CDR2: KGHSH, LQKENI. The CDR3 nucleotides read TGTGCCAGCTCACCGAACGACCAGTCGCTGAACACTGAAGCTTTCTTT. Its protein is CASSPNDQSLNTEAFF.

The V gene is TRBV11-2, the J gene TRBJ1-1; no definite D call. Germline CDR1 reads SGHAT; CDR2 reads FQNNGV. This CDR3 is 16 amino acids long. Trimming pared 4 bases from V and 1 base from J, leaving 16 bases between. The CDR3 nucleotides read TGTGCCAGCAGCTCCTCTTTCGGACCCCAGAACACTGAAGCTTTCTTT. Translating gives CASSSSFGPQNTEAFF.

The chain carries TRBV6-5 and TRBJ1-3; D gene uncertain. Germline V lookup: CDR1 MNHEY, CDR2 SVGAGI. The CDR3 consists of 16 residues. V was pared by 2 bases and J by 0 bases, with 11 bases between. CDR3 in amino acids: CASSYRGPSSGNTIYF. CDR3 bases: TGTGCCAGCAGTTACCGAGGGCCCAGCTCTGGAAACACCATATATTTT.

This clone was detected only once. This chain links TRBV19 with TRBJ1-1; D uncertain. CDR1 LNHDA and CDR2 SQIVND come from the germline V gene (reference sequence). V was cut by 5 bases and J by 5 bases, with 15 bases left in between. The CDR3 sequence is 14 residues long. The CDR3 sequence: CASSPSAAGTEAFF. CDR3 in DNA: TGTGCCAGTAGTCCCTCGGCAGCCGGGACTGAAGCTTTCTTT.

This sequence joins TRBV25-1 and TRBJ1-3, with 9 bases fitting TRBD1. Germline CDR1 reads MGHDK; CDR2 reads SYGVNS. V trimming: 6 bases; J trimming: 4 bases; junction bases outside the gene matches: 10. The CDR3 consists of 16 residues. The CDR3 sequence: CASSPGTGFVGNTIYF. For the CDR3, the DNA is TGTGCCAGCAGCCCCGGGACAGGGTTCGTCGGAAACACCATATATTTT.

This chain links TRBV6-1 with TRBJ1-2, with 7 bases fitting TRBD1. This CDR3 region has 13 residues. J lost 4 bases, V lost 3 bases, and 2 bases had no gene match. Germline V gene data show CDR1 as MNHNS and CDR2 as SASEGT. The CDR3 loop is CASSESGGYGYTF. CDR3 DNA: TGTGCCAGCAGTGAGTCAGGGGGCTATGGCTACACCTTC.

The chain couples TRBV6-5 to TRBJ2-7; TRBD1 aligns across 11 bases. Germline V gene lookup returns CDR1 MNHEY and CDR2 SVGAGI. With V trimmed by 2 bases and J by 5 bases, 5 bases remained unmatched. The CDR3 contains 15 residues. CDR3 in DNA: TGTGCCAGCAGTTACCCGGGACAGGGGGTCGACGAGCAGTACTTC. Residues: CASSYPGQGVDEQYF.

The rearrangement joins TRBV5-1 to TRBJ1-5; weak D call: TRBD1 (5 bases). V lost 0 bases to trimming and J lost 5 bases, with 15 bases between them. CDR1 SGHRS and CDR2 YFSETQ come from the germline V gene. CDR3 length equals 16 residues. This chain's CDR3 is CASSLDAASGDQPQHF. DNA for the CDR3: TGCGCCAGCAGCTTGGACGCAGCTTCGGGGGATCAGCCCCAGCATTTT.

This chain connects TRBV3-1 (or the pseudogene TRBV3-2) to TRBJ1-2, with a tentative D call TRBD1 (5 bases). Germline V gives CDR1 LGHDT, CDR2 YNNKEL (reference sequence). The V end lost 1 base, the J end lost 2 bases, and 17 bases lay between the germline ends. CDR3 size: 17 residues. The CDR3 DNA follows: TGTGCCAGCAGCCAAGGCGGGAGAGGGGCGGGCAACTATGGCTACACCTTC. Translating it yields CASSQGGRGAGNYGYTF.

The chain is built from TRBV2 and TRBJ2-2; 13 nucleotides line up with TRBD2. The germline CDR1 and CDR2 sequences are SNHLY and FYNNEI. V shed 9 bases, J shed 2 bases, and the junction held 9 bases outside the gene matches. This CDR3 comprises 17 residues. The CDR3 region is CASTPLGLAGNTGELFF. DNA of the CDR3: TGTGCCAGTACGCCGTTGGGACTAGCGGGAAACACCGGGGAGCTGTTTTTT.

The J gene is TRBJ2-7, the V gene TRBV12-5; TRBD1 might be the D (6 bases). V was shortened by 7 bases and J by 3 bases, with 16 bases between the two germline ends. This CDR3 is 14 amino acids long. Germline V CDR1 and CDR2: LGHNT, FRNRAP. CDR3 bases: TGTGCTAGTGCTAACGCAGGGGTCTACTACGAGCAGTACTTC. This gives the protein CASANAGVYYEQYF.

CDR3 nucleotide sequence: TGTGCCAGCTCTTCGGGAACAGATACGCAGTATTTT. Its protein is CASSSGTDTQYF. The chain couples TRBV6-4 to TRBJ2-3; possibly TRBD2 for D (5 bases). The CDR3 extends over 12 amino acids. V shed 8 bases and J shed 3 bases, with 9 bases lying between them. Germline V gene lookup returns CDR1 MRHNA and CDR2 SNTAGT.